This TCR beta chain was found in a study of T cells in Graves' hyperthyroidism and ophthalmopathy. Study observations and caveats: Blood also held most thyroid clonotypes expanded beyond 0.001.

A word on this clonotype: The antigen is not known.

The germline V gene has CDR1 SGHNT and CDR2 YYREEE (reference sequence). This CDR3 has 16 amino acids. Trimming cost V 5 bases and J 4 bases; bases outside gene matches: 11. Authors of the study amplified TCR beta CDR3 regions from RNA transcripts. Carried out on the TCR CDR3, a first-round RT-PCR used the HTBI primer set. TCRdb reprocessed the multiplex PCR reads with MiXCR, giving one entry per CDR3 protein. The sample lists 690,000 or so distinct CDR3 sequences, approximately 18% seen once, with 16% in the top ten. The sequenced sample was blood. The chain employs TRBV5-4 and TRBJ2-5, with 10 bases aligning to TRBD2. This receptor was taken from a woman between 50 and 59 years old with Graves' hyperthyroidism that later progressed to Graves' ophthalmopathy. CDR3 sequence: CASSMDGLAGAETQYF. CDR3 nucleotide sequence: TGTGCCAGCAGTATGGACGGGCTAGCGGGGGCAGAGACCCAGTACTTC.